This T cell receptor beta chain came from a study of T cells after yellow fever vaccination. Overall study context: Researchers used SMART-Seq v4 Ultra Low Input to prepare fractions that had low cell numbers.

The V end lost 0 bases, the J end lost 6 bases, and 11 bases lay between the germline ends. This CDR3 is 14 amino acids long. Looked up from germline, CDR1 is LGHNA and CDR2 is YNFKEQ. This clonotype was detected only a few times. Its target is not known. Study findings and constraints: Repertoires sorted by FACS could include abundant clonotypes that are contaminants from the bulk population. Reappearance after the booster was seen for most primary-vaccination clones, at 95% to 96% CD4 and 88% CD8. Weaker overall was a secondary response that nonetheless peaked faster, on day 5 versus 15.

TCRdb re-called the 5' RACE reads through MiXCR, storing one row per CDR3 protein. Of approximately 610,000 distinct CDR3 sequences listed, 17% are singletons. Here the sequenced sample was PBMCs, taken 4 to 6 days after the first yellow fever vaccination. This chain joins TRBV4-2 and TRBJ1-2; D gene unclear. The TCR was taken from a young man who received the YFV17D yellow fever vaccine. CDR3 protein: CASSQESDRNGYTF. The CDR3 DNA sequence: TGTGCCAGCAGCCAAGAATCTGACCGAAATGGCTACACCTTC.